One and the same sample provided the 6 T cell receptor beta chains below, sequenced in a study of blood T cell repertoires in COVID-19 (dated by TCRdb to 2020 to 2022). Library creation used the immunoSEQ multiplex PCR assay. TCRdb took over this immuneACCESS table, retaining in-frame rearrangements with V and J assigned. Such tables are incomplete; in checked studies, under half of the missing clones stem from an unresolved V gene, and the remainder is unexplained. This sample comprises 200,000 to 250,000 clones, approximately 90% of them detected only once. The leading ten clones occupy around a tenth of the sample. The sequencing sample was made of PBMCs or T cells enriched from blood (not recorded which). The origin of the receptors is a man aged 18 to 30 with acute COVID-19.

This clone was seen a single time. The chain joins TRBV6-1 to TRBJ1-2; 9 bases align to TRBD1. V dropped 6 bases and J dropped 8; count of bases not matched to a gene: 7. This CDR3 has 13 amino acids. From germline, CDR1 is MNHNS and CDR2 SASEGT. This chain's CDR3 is CASRLQGAQGYTF. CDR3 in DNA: TGTGCCAGCAGACTACAGGGGGCGCAGGGCTACACCTTC.

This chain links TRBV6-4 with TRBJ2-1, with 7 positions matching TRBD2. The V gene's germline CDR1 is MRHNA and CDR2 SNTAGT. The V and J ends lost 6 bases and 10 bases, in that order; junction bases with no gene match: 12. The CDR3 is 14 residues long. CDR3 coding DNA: TGTGCCAGCAGCCGGGGGAGGGCCAATTTGGAGCAGTTCTTC. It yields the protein CASSRGRANLEQFF.

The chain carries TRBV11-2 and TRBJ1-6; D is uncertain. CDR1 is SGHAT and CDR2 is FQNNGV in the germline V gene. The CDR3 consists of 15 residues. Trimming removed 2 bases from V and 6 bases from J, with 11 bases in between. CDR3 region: CASSLNAVSNSPLHF. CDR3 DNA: TGTGCCAGCAGCTTAAACGCAGTTTCTAATTCACCCCTCCACTTT.

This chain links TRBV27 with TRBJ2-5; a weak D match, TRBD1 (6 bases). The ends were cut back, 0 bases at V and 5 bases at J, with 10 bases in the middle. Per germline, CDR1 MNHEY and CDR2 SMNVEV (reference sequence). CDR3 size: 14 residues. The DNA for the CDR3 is TGTGCCAGCAGTTTATCGCTGAGGGGGGAGACCCAGTACTTC. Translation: CASSLSLRGETQYF.

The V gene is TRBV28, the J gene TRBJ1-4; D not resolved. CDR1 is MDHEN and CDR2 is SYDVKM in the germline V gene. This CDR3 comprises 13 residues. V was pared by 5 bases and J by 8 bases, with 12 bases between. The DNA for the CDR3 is TGTGCCAGCAGTCCCACGGTGGGCGAAAAACTGTTTTTT. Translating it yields CASSPTVGEKLFF. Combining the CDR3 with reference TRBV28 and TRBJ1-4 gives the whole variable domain DVKVTQSSRYLVKRTGEKVFLECVQDMDHENMFWYRQDPGLGLRLIYFSYDVKMKEKGDIPEGYSVSREKKERFSLILESASTNQTSMYLCASSPTVGEKLFFGSGTQLSVL.

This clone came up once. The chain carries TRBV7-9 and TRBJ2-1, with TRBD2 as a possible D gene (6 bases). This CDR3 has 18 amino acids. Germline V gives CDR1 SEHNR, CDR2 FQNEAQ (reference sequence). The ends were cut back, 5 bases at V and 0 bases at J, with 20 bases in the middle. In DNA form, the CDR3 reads TGTGCCAGCAGCCCACTCGGAGCGGGCCTGAGCTCCTACAATGAGCAGTTCTTC. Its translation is CASSPLGAGLSSYNEQFF.